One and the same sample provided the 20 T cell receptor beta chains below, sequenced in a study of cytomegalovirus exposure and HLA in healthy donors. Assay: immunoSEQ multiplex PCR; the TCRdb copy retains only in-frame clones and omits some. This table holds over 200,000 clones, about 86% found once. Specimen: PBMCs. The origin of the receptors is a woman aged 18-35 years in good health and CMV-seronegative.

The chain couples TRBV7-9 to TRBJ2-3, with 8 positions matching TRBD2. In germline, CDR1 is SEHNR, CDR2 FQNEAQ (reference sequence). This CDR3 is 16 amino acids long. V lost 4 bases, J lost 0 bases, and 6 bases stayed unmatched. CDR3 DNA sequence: TGTGCCAGCAGCTCAGGGAGCGGGGGAAGCACAGATACGCAGTATTTT. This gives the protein CASSSGSGGSTDTQYF. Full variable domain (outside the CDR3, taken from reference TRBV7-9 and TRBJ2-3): DTGVSQNPRHKITKRGQNVTFRCDPISEHNRLYWYRQTLGQGPEFLTYFQNEAQLEKSRLLSDRFSAERPKGSFSTLEIQRTEQGDSAMYLCASSSGSGGSTDTQYFGPGTRLTVL.

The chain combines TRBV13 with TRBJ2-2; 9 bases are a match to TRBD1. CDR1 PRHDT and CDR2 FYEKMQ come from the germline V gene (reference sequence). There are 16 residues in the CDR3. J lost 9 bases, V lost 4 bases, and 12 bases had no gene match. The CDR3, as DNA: TGTGCCAGCAGCTCGGGTTATGGACAGGGGTACAGGGAGCTGTTTTTT. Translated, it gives CASSSGYGQGYRELFF.

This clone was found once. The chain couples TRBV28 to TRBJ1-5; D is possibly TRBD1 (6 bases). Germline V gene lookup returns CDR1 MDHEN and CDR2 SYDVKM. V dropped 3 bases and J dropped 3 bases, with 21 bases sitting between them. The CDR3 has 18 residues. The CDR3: CASSLYPIGQIHNQPQHF. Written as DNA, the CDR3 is TGTGCCAGCAGTTTGTACCCCATAGGACAGATACACAATCAGCCCCAGCATTTT. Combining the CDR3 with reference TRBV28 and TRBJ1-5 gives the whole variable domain DVKVTQSSRYLVKRTGEKVFLECVQDMDHENMFWYRQDPGLGLRLIYFSYDVKMKEKGDIPEGYSVSREKKERFSLILESASTNQTSMYLCASSLYPIGQIHNQPQHFGDGTRLSIL.

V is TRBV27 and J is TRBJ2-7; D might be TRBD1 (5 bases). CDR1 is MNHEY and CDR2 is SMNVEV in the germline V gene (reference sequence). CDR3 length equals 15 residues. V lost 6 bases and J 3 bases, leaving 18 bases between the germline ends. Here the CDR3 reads CASRETAGPLYEQYF. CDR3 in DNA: TGTGCCAGCAGAGAGACAGCCGGACCCCTCTACGAGCAGTACTTC.

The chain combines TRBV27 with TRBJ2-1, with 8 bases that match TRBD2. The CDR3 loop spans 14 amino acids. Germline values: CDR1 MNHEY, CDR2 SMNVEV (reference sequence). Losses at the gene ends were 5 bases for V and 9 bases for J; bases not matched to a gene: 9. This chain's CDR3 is CASSPSGTRGEQFF. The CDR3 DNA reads TGTGCCAGCAGTCCCTCGGGGACTAGAGGTGAGCAGTTCTTC.

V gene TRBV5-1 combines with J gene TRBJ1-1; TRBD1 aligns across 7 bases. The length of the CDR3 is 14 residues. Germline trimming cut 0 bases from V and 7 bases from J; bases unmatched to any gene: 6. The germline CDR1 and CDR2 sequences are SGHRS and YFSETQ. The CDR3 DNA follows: TGCGCCAGCAGCTTGGGTCGACAGGGTCTTGAAGCTTTCTTT. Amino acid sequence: CASSLGRQGLEAFF.

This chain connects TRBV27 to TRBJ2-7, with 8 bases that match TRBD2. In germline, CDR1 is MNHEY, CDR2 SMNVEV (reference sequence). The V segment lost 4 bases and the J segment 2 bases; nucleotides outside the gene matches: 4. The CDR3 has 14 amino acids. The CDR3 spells CASSYSGVAYEQYF. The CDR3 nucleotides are TGTGCCAGCAGTTATAGCGGGGTAGCCTACGAGCAGTACTTC.

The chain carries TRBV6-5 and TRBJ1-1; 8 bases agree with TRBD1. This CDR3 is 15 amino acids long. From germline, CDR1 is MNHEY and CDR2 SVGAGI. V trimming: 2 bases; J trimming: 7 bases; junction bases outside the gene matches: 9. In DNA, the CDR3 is TGTGCCAGCAGTTACGACAGGGGACTTGGGGATGAAGCTTTCTTT. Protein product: CASSYDRGLGDEAFF.

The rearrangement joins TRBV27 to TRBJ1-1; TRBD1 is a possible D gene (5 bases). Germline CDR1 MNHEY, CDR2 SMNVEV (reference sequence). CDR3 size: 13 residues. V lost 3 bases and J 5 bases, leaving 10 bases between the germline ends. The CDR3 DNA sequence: TGTGCCAGCAGTTTTAACCGGGGGACTGAAGCTTTCTTT. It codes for CASSFNRGTEAFF.

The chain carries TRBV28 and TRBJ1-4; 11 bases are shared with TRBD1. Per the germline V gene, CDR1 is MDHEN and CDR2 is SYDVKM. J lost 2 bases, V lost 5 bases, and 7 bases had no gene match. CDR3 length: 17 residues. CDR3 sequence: CASSPLDRGPTNEKLFF. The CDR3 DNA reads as TGTGCCAGCAGTCCCCTGGACAGGGGGCCCACTAATGAAAAACTGTTTTTT.

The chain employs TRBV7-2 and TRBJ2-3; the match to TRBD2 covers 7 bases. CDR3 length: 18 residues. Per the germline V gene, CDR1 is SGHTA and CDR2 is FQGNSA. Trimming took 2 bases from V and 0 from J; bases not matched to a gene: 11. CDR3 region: CASSLNQRGTLSTDTQYF. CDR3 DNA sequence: TGTGCCAGCAGCTTAAACCAGCGGGGAACACTTAGCACAGATACGCAGTATTTT.

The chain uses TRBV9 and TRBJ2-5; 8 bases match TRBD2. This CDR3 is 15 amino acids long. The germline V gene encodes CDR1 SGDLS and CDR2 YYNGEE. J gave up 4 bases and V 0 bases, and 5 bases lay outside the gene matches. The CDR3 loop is CASSVDGTRGETQYF. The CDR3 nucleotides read TGTGCCAGCAGCGTAGACGGGACTAGAGGAGAGACCCAGTACTTC.

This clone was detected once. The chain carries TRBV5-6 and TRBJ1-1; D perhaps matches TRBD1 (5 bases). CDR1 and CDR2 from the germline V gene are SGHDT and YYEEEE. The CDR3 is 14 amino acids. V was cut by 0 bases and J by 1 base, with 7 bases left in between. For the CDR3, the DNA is TGTGCCAGCAGCTTGGGACAGTGGAACACTGAAGCTTTCTTT. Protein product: CASSLGQWNTEAFF.

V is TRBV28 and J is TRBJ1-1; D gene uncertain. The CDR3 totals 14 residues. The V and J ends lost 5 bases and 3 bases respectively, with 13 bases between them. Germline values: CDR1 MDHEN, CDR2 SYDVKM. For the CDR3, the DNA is TGTGCCAGCAGTCTGGAGGGTTCGTACACTGAAGCTTTCTTT. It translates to CASSLEGSYTEAFF.

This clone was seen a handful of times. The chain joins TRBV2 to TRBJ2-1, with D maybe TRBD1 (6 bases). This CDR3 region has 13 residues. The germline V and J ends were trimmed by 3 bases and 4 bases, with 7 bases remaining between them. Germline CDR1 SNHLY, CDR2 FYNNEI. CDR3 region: CASSDQGYNEQFF. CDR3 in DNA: TGTGCCAGCAGTGATCAGGGGTACAATGAGCAGTTCTTC.

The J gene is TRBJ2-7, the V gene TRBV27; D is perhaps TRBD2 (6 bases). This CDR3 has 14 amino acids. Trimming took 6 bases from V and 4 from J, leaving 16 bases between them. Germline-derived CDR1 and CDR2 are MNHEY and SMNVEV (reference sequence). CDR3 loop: CASRPLGRMYEQYF. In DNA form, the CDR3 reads TGTGCCAGCAGGCCCCTTGGGAGGATGTACGAGCAGTACTTC.

DNA of the CDR3: TGTGCCAGCAGTAAACAGGGACCTTACACCGGGGAGCTGTTTTTT. This gives the protein CASSKQGPYTGELFF. The chain carries TRBV28 and TRBJ2-2, with D possibly matching TRBD1 (6 bases). The CDR3 consists of 15 residues. Per the germline V gene, CDR1 is MDHEN and CDR2 is SYDVKM. Trimming cost V 5 bases and J 3 bases, with 13 bases left between them.

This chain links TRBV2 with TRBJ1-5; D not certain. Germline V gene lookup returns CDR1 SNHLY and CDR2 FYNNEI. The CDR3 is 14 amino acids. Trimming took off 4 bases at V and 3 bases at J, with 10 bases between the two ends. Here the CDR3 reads CASSGGGPNQPQHF. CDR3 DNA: TGTGCCAGCAGTGGGGGAGGCCCCAATCAGCCCCAGCATTTT.

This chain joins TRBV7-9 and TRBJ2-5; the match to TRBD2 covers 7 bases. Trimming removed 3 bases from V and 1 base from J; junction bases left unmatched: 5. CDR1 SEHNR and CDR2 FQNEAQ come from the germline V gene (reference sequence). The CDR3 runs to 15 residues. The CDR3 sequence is CASSFSREVQETQYF. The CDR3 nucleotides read TGTGCCAGCAGCTTTTCTCGGGAGGTCCAAGAGACCCAGTACTTC. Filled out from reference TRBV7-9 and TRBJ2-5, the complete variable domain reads DTGVSQNPRHKITKRGQNVTFRCDPISEHNRLYWYRQTLGQGPEFLTYFQNEAQLEKSRLLSDRFSAERPKGSFSTLEIQRTEQGDSAMYLCASSFSREVQETQYFGPGTRLLVL.

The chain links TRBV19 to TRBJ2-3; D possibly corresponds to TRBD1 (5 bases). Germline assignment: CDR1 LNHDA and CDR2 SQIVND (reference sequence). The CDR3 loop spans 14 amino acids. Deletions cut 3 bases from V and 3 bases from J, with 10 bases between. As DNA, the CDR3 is TGTGCCAGTAGTATTACAGGTGTTACAGATACGCAGTATTTT. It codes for CASSITGVTDTQYF.